This TCR beta chain was found in a study of blood T cell repertoires in COVID-19. In the study overall: Sites in the United States, Italy and Spain provided acute and convalescent COVID-19 samples. T cells, B-cell-depleted T cells, or PBMCs supplied cDNA or gDNA.

Original analysis: From reference gene primer amplification, estimates of nucleated cell counts were derived. Generated by immunoSEQ multiplex PCR, the TCRdb table keeps only in-frame clones and is missing some. D and trimming were read from the DNA, whereas the V and J calls and clone size are those reported in that table. The sample carries nearly 110,000 clones, about 91% recorded once. The CDR3 is 20 residues long. With V trimmed by 4 bases and J by 4 bases, 19 bases remained unmatched. Germline-derived CDR1 and CDR2 are SGHRS and YFSETQ. The specimen was peripheral blood. The chain uses TRBV5-1 and TRBJ2-2; TRBD2 aligns across 10 bases. The origin of this receptor is a man aged 45-65 years with active or convalescent COVID-19. The CDR3 DNA reads TGCGCCAGCAGCCCCCAACCGAACCTACTAGCGGGAAGGTTCACCGGGGAGCTGTTTTTT. It is translated as CASSPQPNLLAGRFTGELFF.